This T cell receptor beta chain was sequenced in a study of blood T cell repertoires in COVID-19. On the study more broadly: The United States, Italy and Spain supplied acute and convalescent COVID-19 samples. Sources were T cells, B-cell-depleted T cells, or PBMCs; the material itself was cDNA or gDNA.

Per the original data handling: From reference gene primer amplification, estimates of nucleated cell counts were derived. Profiling relied on immunoSEQ multiplex PCR, and the TCRdb table lists in-frame clones only, not all of them. Clone size and V and J calls were adopted from that table, with D and trimming inferred from the DNA. The sample holds about 68,000 clones; around 86% are singletons and the top ten take roughly 8.1%. Germline V gives CDR1 SGHAT, CDR2 FQNNGV. Trimming took 6 bases from V and 3 from J; bases not matched to a gene: 11. The CDR3 contains 15 residues. The specimen was peripheral blood. This clonotype originated in a man in his thirties or forties with acute or convalescent COVID-19. V usage is TRBV11-2 and J usage is TRBJ2-7; 7 bases match TRBD2. DNA for the CDR3: TGTGCCAGCAGGCAGGGTGGGGCGGGAGACTACGAGCAGTACTTC. It codes for CASRQGGAGDYEQYF.